The source of this T cell receptor beta chain is a study of T cells in women clearing cervical HPV infection. General study points: TRBV6-7 relative abundance averaged roughly 0.099% in cases and 0.16% in controls.

The CDR3 is 14 amino acids. CDR1 SGHRS and CDR2 YFSETQ come from the germline V gene. All donors had a single incident cervical HPV16 infection, not prevalent. As for this clone: Its antigen is not identified. The read falls 3 residues short of the CDR3 end, and the missing part is taken from the germline J gene.

The repertoire was sequenced with immunoSEQ multiplex PCR; TCRdb's copy has only in-frame clones and lacks some. This table lists roughly 40,000 clones. The sequence was obtained from a woman between 18 and 70 years old with a cervical HPV16 infection that either progressed to CIN3+ or cleared (not recorded which). Sequencing input: blood buffy coat. The chain carries TRBV5-1 and TRBJ2-2, with D unresolved. CDR3 sequence: CASSFRDLNEKLFF. CDR3 DNA (partial): TGCGCCAGCAGCTTTCGAGACTTAAATGAAAAG.